The clone carrying this T cell receptor beta chain was counted a few times. What it binds is unknown. The data stem from a study of shared clonotypes between healthy human individuals. Findings of the study overall: Investigators collected only blood, and repertoires in tissues likely differ. The expectation was that sequencing depth would affect clonotype sharing among donors.

Each subset's genomic DNA was shared equally among a number of immunoSEQ plates. PCR replicates from unsorted PBMC used about 310 ng DNA, and this amount was about 30,000 T cell genomes. Some clones are missing from TCRdb's copy, which holds only in-frame ones; the method was immunoSEQ multiplex PCR. The top ten clones hold around 13% of a sample with approximately 440,000 clones, over 60% of them seen once. The clonotype comes from a woman aged 40 to 55 in good health. Some clones in this sample may be carry-over from other donors' samples. Sequenced: PBMCs.

The CDR3 DNA is TGTGCCAGCAGCCTACGGGAGGGGCTGAACACTGAAGCTTTCTTT. This sequence encodes CASSLREGLNTEAFF. The chain recombines TRBV21-1 with TRBJ1-1. TRBV21-1 is flagged as a pseudogene. This CDR3 is built from 15 residues.